Described below is a single T cell receptor (beta chain) sequence and its context. Its antigen has not been determined. No quality values exist for individual bases; no much larger clone is one base distant. In Seattle, one collaborating source enrolled patients while the infection was active and tracked those patients longitudinally over the course of disease. The collaborating institutions used their own protocols to collect whole blood in K2EDTA tubes. Collaborator samples were shipped for TCRbeta analysis as frozen whole blood, isolated PBMCs, or DNA extracted from either sample type. TCRbeta CDR3 regions were amplified from genomic DNA by means of the immunoSEQ Assay, a bias-controlled multiplex PCR. As for the authors' bioinformatics: Within the assay, amplification of reference gene primers was used to estimate how many nucleated cells each sample contained. Sequence reads were collapsed and filtered to measure the absolute abundance of every unique TCRbeta CDR3 rearrangement. For each sample, productive Simpson clonality was calculated as the square root of Simpson's diversity index over productive rearrangements. TCRdb carries this immuneACCESS record with in-frame sequences only. Its versions omit some clonotypes, under half of them owing to an unresolved V gene in the studies checked, with the rest unexplained. V, J and clone size are taken as reported in that table, and D and trimming were inferred from the DNA itself. Recorded for this sample are some 260,000 clones; 75% to 90% of them occurred a single time. The top ten constitute about a tenth of the sample.

The sample comes from a study of blood T cell repertoires in COVID-19 (dated by TCRdb to 2020 to 2021). With respect to the entire study: Collaborator samples came from the United States, Italy and Spain and covered acute and convalescent phases of COVID-19. The prospective study material was composed of cDNA or gDNA derived from T cells, B-cell-depleted T cells, or PBMCs. Deeply sampled blood TCRbeta repertoires from subjects exposed to, actively infected with, or recovered from COVID-19 were included in the dataset. A freely available public database, intended as a resource for researchers studying the immune response to SARS-CoV-2, is where the repertoires were released. The samples were drawn from two sources: the first 160 participants of the ongoing ImmuneRACE study, and 1,200 or so subjects contributed by 6 global collaborators. Sample metadata almost always included a de-identified subject ID, COVID-19 status, age in years and sex. Where available, HLA class I and class II types were taken from metadata supplied by the sample provider and were not determined by assay-based typing. What the authors observed across the whole study: Clinical and demographic metadata were provided uncurated, with the amount varying by source and participant.

Sequencing was done on a sample of peripheral blood. The receptor was derived from a woman between 70 and 85 years old with COVID-19, enrolled during active disease.

The CDR3 protein sequence reads: CASSPGGDSSYEQYF. In nucleotide form, the sequence is TGTGCCAGCAGCCCCGGAGGGGACAGTTCCTACGAGCAGTACTTC. The sequence is built from TRBV21-1 and TRBJ2-7; the table's D call of TRBD1 was not tested on the DNA. TRBV21-1 counts as a pseudogene. From the cysteine up to the phenylalanine, the CDR3 has a length of 15 residues. Only the CDR3 region is kept as DNA, spanning 45 bases read in frame from base 1.